The rows below give T cell receptor beta chains drawn from one sample of a study of T-cell reconstitution after alpha-beta-depleted transplantation in children. One entry per CDR3 protein results from TCRdb running MiXCR on the PCR reads. The profile shows 330,000 or so distinct CDR3 sequences, roughly 8.2% of them singletons. The sequences come from peripheral blood, collected 360 days after TCRalphabeta/CD19-depleted stem cell transplant. The receptors were sampled from a female patient aged 2-9 years who had a stem cell transplant for Fanconi anemia, so the T cells may come from the graft donor. Each CDR3 is given with its conserved first and last residue. The D gene is left open where the match is weak. Size is omitted from some rows. Given values are once, few, many or a class for expanded clones.

d_call j_call v_call clone_size cdr3_nt cdr3_aa
TRBD1 TRBJ2-5 TRBV9 many TGTGCCAGCAGCGTCGACCTAGGGACAGTACAAGAGACCCAGTACTTC CASSVDLGTVQETQYF
TRBD1 TRBJ2-1 TRBV5-1 many TGCGCCAGCAGCTTGGTGGGACAGGTATCCTACAATGAGCAGTTCTTC CASSLVGQVSYNEQFF
TRBD1 TRBJ1-2 TRBV20-1 many TGCAGTGCTGCCGAACAGGGGCGCGGCTACACCTTC CSAAEQGRGYTF
TRBD2 TRBJ2-1 TRBV15 many TGTGCCACCAGCAGAGAGATCTCCGGGACTAGCTTGTTTTCTGAGCAGTTCTTC CATSREISGTSLFSEQFF
TRBD1 TRBJ2-6 TRBV6-2/TRBV6-3 - TGTGCCAGCAGCAGGGGGTTTCCCTCTGGGGCCAACGTCCTGACTTTC CASSRGFPSGANVLTF
- TRBJ2-5 TRBV12-3/TRBV12-4 many TGTGCCAGCACCGAACAGGGTACAGAGACCCAGTACTTC CASTEQGTETQYF
TRBD2 TRBJ2-3 TRBV20-1 - TGCAGTGCTAGGTTCGGCGGGAGGGCGGGTGGCACAGATACGCAGTATTTT CSARFGGRAGGTDTQYF
- TRBJ2-5 TRBV24-1 many TGTGCCACCAGTGATCCCCAGGTCCAAGAGACCCAGTACTTC CATSDPQVQETQYF
- TRBJ1-2 TRBV5-1 many TGCGCCAGCAGCTCGACCTCTAACTATGGCTACACCTTC CASSSTSNYGYTF
- TRBJ1-2 TRBV4-2 - TGTGCCAGCAGCCGAAGGCAGGCGGGATATGGCTACACCTTC CASSRRQAGYGYTF
- TRBJ2-7 TRBV12-3/TRBV12-4 many TGTGCCAGCAGTGAGACCGGGGCCTCCTACGAGCAGTACTTC CASSETGASYEQYF
- TRBJ1-1 TRBV7-9 - TGTGCCAGCAGCCCTTTCGGAGTTGAAGGTTCTGCTGAAGCTTTCTTT CASSPFGVEGSAEAFF
- TRBJ2-5 TRBV11-2 - TGTGCCAGCAGCTTACGGTTGGGCAGGGTACAAGAGACCCAGTACTTC CASSLRLGRVQETQYF
- TRBJ1-3 TRBV20-1 few TGCAGTGCTAGAATTGGACAGGGAAACACCATATATTTT CSARIGQGNTIYF
- TRBJ2-1 TRBV5-1 many TGCGCCAGCAGCCTTTCTGGGGTAAGAGAGCAGTTCTTC CASSLSGVREQFF
- TRBJ1-1 TRBV28 many TGTGCCAGCAGTCACCCCCAGGGGCTCACATTTACTGAAGCTTTCTTT CASSHPQGLTFTEAFF
- TRBJ2-2 TRBV6-1 many TGTGCCAGCAGGGAAGGGCTAGCGCTTACTGTAGGCACCGGGGAGCTGTTTTTT CASREGLALTVGTGELFF
TRBD1 TRBJ1-4 TRBV13 many TGTGCCAGCAGCTCCGCGCTGGACAGGGGCGACGAAAAACTGTTTTTT CASSSALDRGDEKLFF
- TRBJ1-3 TRBV7-2 few TGTGCCAGCAGCTTAGCTGGGACCGCAGCTGGAAACACCATATATTTT CASSLAGTAAGNTIYF
TRBD2 TRBJ2-2 TRBV11-2 - TGTGCCAGCAGCTTAATTGCGGGACTAGCGGAGAACACCGGGGAGCTGTTTTTT CASSLIAGLAENTGELFF
- TRBJ1-5 TRBV24-1 - TGTGCCACCAGTGACTCCAGGGTTATTCAGCCCCAGCATTTT CATSDSRVIQPQHF
TRBD1 TRBJ1-1 TRBV3-1 few TGTGCCAGCAGCCCCAGGGGGTCATGGGCTTTCTTT CASSPRGSWAFF
- TRBJ1-2 TRBV5-6 few TGTGCCAGCAGCTTGGAATGGGGGGGCCGTGCCTATGGCTACACCTTC CASSLEWGGRAYGYTF
- TRBJ1-2 TRBV27 few TGTGCCAGCAGTTTTACCAGGGCAGGCGGCTACACCTTC CASSFTRAGGYTF
- TRBJ2-1 TRBV5-1 many TGCGCCAGCAGGGTAAGCGGGAATGAGCAGTTCTTC CASRVSGNEQFF
- TRBJ1-3 TRBV6-6 - TGTGCCACCGGGACTAACTCTGGAAACACCATATTTTTT CATGTNSGNTIFF